The table lists the clone carrying this TCR beta chain with a few counts. As yet, its antigen is unknown. Use of 60 Vbeta and 13 Jbeta primers characterized the PCR. Sequenced by immunoSEQ multiplex PCR; TCRdb stores in-frame clones only, minus some. The repertoire consists of 130,000 or so clones, with more than 8% occurring once and the leading ten covering 4.5% to 5.5%. The data were taken from a study of cytomegalovirus exposure and HLA in healthy donors. At the level of the study: A prior study identified approximately 120 million unique TCR beta sequences from some 200 million T cells. From HLA-typed donors, an early data release held some 80 million unique TCRs.

Germline assignment: CDR1 MNHNS and CDR2 SASEGT. The germline V and J ends were trimmed by 8 bases and 4 bases, with 13 bases remaining between them. This CDR3 has 13 residues. Regarding the study as a whole: In a later analysis, at a false discovery rate of 0.05, 17,000 or so TCR beta sequences were associated with HLA alleles. A likely sequencing artifact accounted for one observed cluster of highly shared sequence variants.

V usage is TRBV6-1 and J usage is TRBJ2-3, with D perhaps matching TRBD2 (5 bases). Material for sequencing was PBMCs. The receptor's source is a man between 40 and 49 years old in good health and CMV-seronegative. Written as DNA, the CDR3 is TGTGCCAGCTTACTAGACGGTCCAGATACGCAGTATTTT. It translates to CASLLDGPDTQYF.